What follows are 23 T cell receptor beta chains derived from one specimen sequenced in a study of T cell changes during pregnancy in multiple sclerosis. Profiled with immunoSEQ multiplex PCR; TCRdb holds only in-frame clones, not every one. The sample has 50,000 to 70,000 clones; around 92% are singletons. Sequencing was performed on peripheral blood, taken after pregnancy. Every receptor here comes from a female donor in good health, enrolled as a control in a pregnancy study.

The gene calls are TRBV7-3 and TRBJ1-4, with a tentative D call TRBD1 (6 bases). Germline assignment: CDR1 SGHTA and CDR2 FQGTGA. The length of the CDR3 is 15 residues. The V end lost 4 bases, the J end lost 5 bases, and 14 bases lay between the germline ends. CDR3 loop: CASSSTGRLNEKLFF. The CDR3, as DNA: TGTGCCAGCAGCTCTACAGGGCGCCTAAATGAAAAACTGTTTTTT.

The chain recombines TRBV4-1 with TRBJ1-1; D unresolved. V was cut by 0 bases and J by 4 bases, with 6 bases left in between. The germline gives CDR1 MGHRA, CDR2 YSYEKL. There are 13 residues in the CDR3. In DNA form, the CDR3 reads TGCGCCAGCAGCCAAGACCTGGCCACTGAAGCTTTCTTT. This gives the protein CASSQDLATEAFF.

The gene calls are TRBV5-4 and TRBJ1-1; 10 bases align to TRBD1. This CDR3 comprises 16 residues. Germline CDR1 reads SGHNT; CDR2 reads YYREEE (reference sequence). V lost 3 bases, J lost 4 bases, and 9 bases stayed unmatched. The CDR3 DNA reads TGTGCCAGCAGCTCCTCGACAGGGGGCCGGTTCACTGAAGCTTTCTTT. Translated: CASSSSTGGRFTEAFF.

The chain employs TRBV25-1 and TRBJ2-6, with TRBD1 as a possible D gene (6 bases). Trimming stripped 3 bases from V and 0 bases from J, with 15 bases between. Germline V gives CDR1 MGHDK, CDR2 SYGVNS. This CDR3 spans 18 amino acids. The CDR3, as DNA: TGTGCCAGCAGTGAGGTTACAGGGTTAAGCTCTGGGGCCAACGTCCTGACTTTC. This encodes CASSEVTGLSSGANVLTF.

The chain links TRBV25-1 to TRBJ1-1; D gene unclear. Germline CDR1 MGHDK, CDR2 SYGVNS. The CDR3 is made up of 14 amino acids. V gave up 5 bases and J gave up 2 bases, with 12 bases separating them. CDR3 bases: TGTGCCAGCAGTCCGGGTTTTGGAAACACTGAAGCTTTCTTT. This codes for CASSPGFGNTEAFF. The complete variable domain, with remaining parts taken from reference TRBV25-1 and TRBJ1-1, reads EADIYQTPRYLVIGTGKKITLECSQTMGHDKMYWYQQDPGMELHLIHYSYGVNSTEKGDLSSESTVSRIRTEHFPLTLESARPSHTSQYLCASSPGFGNTEAFFGQGTRLTVV.

V and J are TRBV12-5 and TRBJ1-2, with 7 bases that match TRBD1. Unmatched junction bases numbered 20, after V lost 0 bases and J lost 4 bases. Germline CDR1 reads LGHNT; CDR2 reads FRNRAP. There are 20 residues in the CDR3. Here the CDR3 reads CASGLVVGTDLTTSTYGYTF. The CDR3 nucleotides read TGTGCTAGTGGTTTGGTGGTCGGGACAGACCTTACCACCAGCACCTATGGCTACACCTTC.

The V call is TRBV10-3, the J call TRBJ1-4; a weak D match, TRBD1 (5 bases). This CDR3 has 12 residues. V was trimmed by 9 bases and J by 5 bases, leaving 10 bases between them. The V gene's germline CDR1 is ENHRY and CDR2 SYGVKD. The CDR3 bases are TGTGCCATAGGGGAACGAAATGAAAAACTGTTTTTT. It encodes CAIGERNEKLFF.

The CDR3 sequence: CASSPPMGQGLNTQYF. CDR3 sequence (DNA): TGTGCCAGCTCACCACCTATGGGACAGGGGCTGAATACGCAGTATTTT. V is TRBV18 and J is TRBJ2-3; TRBD1 agrees at 10 bases. The CDR3 spans 16 residues. The V gene's germline CDR1 is KGHSH and CDR2 LQKENI. J gave up 7 bases and V 0 bases, and 7 bases lay outside the gene matches.

The chain is built from TRBV19 and TRBJ1-2, with 7 bases matching TRBD1. From germline, CDR1 is LNHDA and CDR2 SQIVND (reference sequence). V shed 5 bases and J 7 bases; nucleotides not matched to a gene: 7. The CDR3 length is 13 residues. The CDR3 DNA reads as TGTGCCAGTAGTTTCCGGGACAGCGGTGGCTACACCTTC. Translating it yields CASSFRDSGGYTF.

This chain links TRBV27 with TRBJ2-1; tentatively, D is TRBD1 (6 bases). Germline CDR1 reads MNHEY; CDR2 reads SMNVEV (reference sequence). The CDR3 consists of 13 residues. The ends were cut back, 5 bases at V and 12 bases at J, with 17 bases in the middle. This chain's CDR3 is CASSVGHLTAQFF. For the CDR3, the DNA is TGTGCCAGCAGTGTGGGACACCTGACCGCGCAGTTCTTC.

V is TRBV7-2 and J is TRBJ2-7; 11 bases map to TRBD1. Germline assignment: CDR1 SGHTA and CDR2 FQGNSA. The CDR3 loop spans 14 amino acids. V lost 6 bases to trimming and J lost 5 bases; unmatched junction nucleotides: 6. The CDR3 DNA is TGTGCCAGCAGTGGGACAGGGGGTTTAGACGAGCAGTACTTC. Protein product: CASSGTGGLDEQYF.

The gene calls are TRBV7-2 and TRBJ2-7; TRBD2 might be the D (6 bases). The CDR3 sequence is 14 residues long. Trimming took off 5 bases at V and 5 bases at J, with 16 bases between the two ends. The germline V gene has CDR1 SGHTA and CDR2 FQGNSA. Here the CDR3 reads CASSHPEGRNEQYF. The CDR3 bases are TGTGCCAGCAGCCATCCGGAGGGGCGCAACGAGCAGTACTTC.

The gene calls are TRBV27 and TRBJ1-4; 9 bases agree with TRBD1. CDR1 and CDR2 (germline): MNHEY, SMNVEV (reference sequence). With V trimmed by 6 bases and J by 5 bases, 10 bases remained unmatched. This CDR3 has 16 residues. DNA of the CDR3: TGTGCCAGCAGGGCCATAAGGACAGGGGAGAATGAAAAACTGTTTTTT. Its protein is CASRAIRTGENEKLFF.

This chain links TRBV5-4 with TRBJ2-7; TRBD2 matches 8 bases. The V gene's germline CDR1 is SGHNT and CDR2 YYREEE (reference sequence). This CDR3 contains 13 residues. The J segment lost 5 bases and the V segment lost 1 base, leaving 2 bases of the junction unmatched. Written as DNA, the CDR3 is TGTGCCAGCAGCTTGAGCGGGAGTAACGAGCAGTACTTC. Protein product: CASSLSGSNEQYF.

The J gene is TRBJ2-7, the V gene TRBV4-1, with 9 bases identical to TRBD2. The CDR3 consists of 15 residues. V lost 1 base and J lost 7; bases outside the gene matches: 8. CDR1 is MGHRA, CDR2 YSYEKL, per germline. The CDR3 nucleotides read TGCGCCAGCAGCCAAGTTTCGGGACTAGCACGGGAGCAGTACTTC. This codes for CASSQVSGLAREQYF.

The chain has TRBV7-8 and TRBJ1-1; D uncertain. V gave up 5 bases and J gave up 1 base, with 8 bases separating them. Germline V gene sequence: CDR1 SGHVS, CDR2 FQNEAQ. This CDR3 has 13 amino acids. CDR3 DNA sequence: TGTGCCAGCAGCCCTCGGGAGAACACTGAAGCTTTCTTT. This encodes CASSPRENTEAFF. The variable domain in full, completed from reference TRBV7-8 and TRBJ1-1, reads GAGVSQSPRYKVAKRGQDVALRCDPISGHVSLFWYQQALGQGPEFLTYFQNEAQLDKSGLPSDRFFAERPEGSVSTLKIQRTQQEDSAVYLCASSPRENTEAFFGQGTRLTVV.

This chain links TRBV11-3 with TRBJ2-2; TRBD2 agrees at 10 bases. The CDR3 is 15 residues long. Unmatched junction bases numbered 6, after V lost 5 bases and J lost 6 bases. Germline lookup yields CDR1 SGHNT and CDR2 YENEEA. CDR3 sequence: CASSPGTSVSGELFF. CDR3 bases: TGTGCCAGCAGCCCCGGGACTAGCGTGTCCGGGGAGCTGTTTTTT.

The CDR3, as DNA: TGTGCCAGCAGCGTAGCTCCGACTAGCGGGGGGGCGGGGGAGCAGTACTTC. This codes for CASSVAPTSGGAGEQYF. J is TRBJ2-7 and V is TRBV9; 14 positions match TRBD2. The CDR3 loop spans 17 amino acids. The V gene's germline CDR1 is SGDLS and CDR2 YYNGEE. V was clipped by 0 bases and J by 7 bases; unmatched bases: 9. Looking up the rest from reference TRBV9 and TRBJ2-7 gives the full variable domain: DSGVTQTPKHLITATGQRVTLRCSPRSGDLSVYWYQQSLDQGLQFLIQYYNGEERAKGNILERFSAQQFPDLHSELNLSSLELGDSALYFCASSVAPTSGGAGEQYFGPGTRLTVT.

For the CDR3, the DNA is TGCGCCAGCTCCTTGGGTGTTACAGTTAGCACAGATACGCAGTATTTT. It is translated as CASSLGVTVSTDTQYF. The genes are TRBV10-2 and TRBJ2-3; D uncertain. The CDR3 runs 16 residues. V was trimmed by 8 bases and J by 0 bases, leaving 18 bases between them. Germline V gene data show CDR1 as WSHSY and CDR2 as SAAADI.

This chain joins TRBV2 and TRBJ2-7; D not certain. The CDR3 sequence is 17 residues long. V was trimmed by 1 base and J by 2 bases, leaving 18 bases between them. CDR1 SNHLY and CDR2 FYNNEI come from the germline V gene. The CDR3 reads CASSEVLRLNTTYEQYF. The CDR3 DNA sequence: TGTGCCAGCAGTGAAGTTCTGAGACTCAACACTACCTACGAGCAGTACTTC.

The CDR3 region is CAISDRGGQNYGYTF. The CDR3 region has the DNA TGTGCCATCAGTGATCGGGGAGGGCAGAACTATGGCTACACCTTC. The J gene is TRBJ1-2, the V gene TRBV10-3; no definite D call. Between the trimmed V and J ends, which lost 3 bases and 2 bases, there was a span of 13 bases. Germline V gives CDR1 ENHRY, CDR2 SYGVKD. This CDR3 region has 15 residues.

V gene TRBV30 combines with J gene TRBJ2-2; 9 bases are a match to TRBD1. CDR3 size: 15 residues. V dropped 6 bases and J dropped 1; count of bases not matched to a gene: 6. Germline V gene sequence: CDR1 GTSNPN, CDR2 SVGIG (reference sequence). CDR3 nucleotide sequence: TGTGCCTGTAACACGGGACAGGGGAACACCGGGGAGCTGTTTTTT. It encodes CACNTGQGNTGELFF.

This chain connects TRBV7-2 to TRBJ1-6; no firm D call. Germline lookup yields CDR1 SGHTA and CDR2 FQGNSA. The CDR3 loop spans 13 amino acids. Trimming shortened V by 3 bases and J by 6 bases, and 6 bases separated the two germline ends. In DNA, the CDR3 is TGTGCCAGCAGCTTTGGGCCTAATTCACCCCTCCACTTT. Its protein is CASSFGPNSPLHF.